This T cell receptor beta chain was retrieved from a study of CD8+ T cells in alopecia areata. Sequencing used cDNA as its template, made by extracting RNA and reverse transcribing it. Assay used: immunoSEQ multiplex PCR; TCRdb lists only in-frame clones, some missing. The sample contains 150,000 to 250,000 clones, over 45% of which appear only once. The V gene's germline CDR1 is SGHRS and CDR2 YFSETQ. Trimming pared 4 bases from V and 0 bases from J, leaving 8 bases between. This CDR3 comprises 14 residues. Treatment noted: oral pan-JAK inhibitor, 5-10 mg twice daily. As to this clone: Its specificity is not known.

Points from the study as a whole: Affected scalp, especially in alopecia totalis/universalis, had a higher clonality than normal scalp did.

The genes are TRBV5-1 and TRBJ2-1; possible D gene TRBD1, 5 bases. The source of this sequence is a human donor with alopecia areata. The source was CD4+ T cells sorted from blood, collected at week 24, from a patient treated with tofacitinib. CDR3 amino acids: CASSPDISYNEQFF. DNA for the CDR3: TGCGCCAGCAGCCCGGACATCTCCTACAATGAGCAGTTCTTC.